A single sample is the source of the 13 T cell receptor beta chains below, sequenced in a study of tumor-infiltrating lymphocytes in oesophageal squamous cell carcinoma. TCRdb processed the PCR reads anew with MiXCR; each CDR3 protein has one entry. Of fewer than 20,000 distinct CDR3 sequences listed, around 40% are singletons. The sequenced sample consisted of esophageal tumor tissue. The receptors come from a male donor with esophageal squamous cell carcinoma.

The J gene is TRBJ2-3, the V gene TRBV28; 9 bases align to TRBD2. Germline assignment: CDR1 MDHEN and CDR2 SYDVKM. After removal of 4 bases from V and 0 bases from J, the junction contained 17 bases not matched to a gene. This CDR3 region has 20 residues. The CDR3 DNA follows: TGTGCCAGCAGTTATGATTTTCGGTTGGGCGGGAGGGTGAGCACAGATACGCAGTATTTT. It yields the protein CASSYDFRLGGRVSTDTQYF.

The rearrangement joins TRBV3-1 to TRBJ2-3, with D maybe TRBD1 (5 bases). The end of the DNA fits TRBJ2-7 better, so the J call may be wrong. Germline lookup yields CDR1 LGHDT and CDR2 YNNKEL (reference sequence). The CDR3 covers 13 residues. The DNA of the CDR3 is TGTGCCACGAGAGATAGGGGATCCTACGAGCAGTACTTC. Amino acid sequence: CATRDRGSYEQYF.

The rearrangement uses TRBV27 and TRBJ1-6; the D call may be TRBD1 or TRBD2 (5 bases each). The J call may not be correct, given that the DNA end is closer to TRBJ2-7. The CDR3 covers 11 residues. Germline CDR1 MNHEY, CDR2 SMNVEV (reference sequence). The DNA for the CDR3 is TGTGCCAGCAGTGTCGGGACGGAGCAGTACTTC. This translates into CASSVGTEQYF.

The chain combines TRBV12-3 or TRBV12-4 with TRBJ1-1; D uncertain. Trimming shortened V by 0 bases and J by 11 bases, and 10 bases separated the two germline ends. The CDR3 is 12 residues long. CDR3 in DNA: TGTGCCAGCAGTTTAGCGGCGGGAGGGGCTTTCTTT. This codes for CASSLAAGGAFF.

This clonotype was picked up many times. The chain uses TRBV5-4 and TRBJ1-1; 8 positions match TRBD1. CDR3 length equals 13 residues. From germline, CDR1 is SGHNT and CDR2 YYREEE (reference sequence). The junction had 1 base not matched to a gene; V was cut back by 2 bases and J by 4 bases. The CDR3 DNA reads TGTGCCAGCAGCTTTACAGGGGGCACTGAAGCTTTCTTT. Translating gives CASSFTGGTEAFF.

This clonotype is deemed medium-sized. The CDR3 DNA sequence: TGTGCCAGCAGCTCCACCACTACCGGGACTAGCGGGAGGGGCTACGAGCAGTACTTC. It codes for CASSSTTTGTSGRGYEQYF. The J gene is TRBJ2-7, the V gene TRBV7-9; 16 bases fit TRBD2. Germline values: CDR1 SEHNR, CDR2 FQNEAQ (reference sequence). Trimming cost V 4 bases and J 3 bases; bases outside gene matches: 12. This CDR3 contains 19 residues.

Many counts were recorded for this clonotype. The V gene is TRBV6-1, the J gene TRBJ2-7, with 10 bases that match TRBD2. In germline, CDR1 is MNHNS, CDR2 SASEGT. This CDR3 has 15 residues. Trimming took 4 bases from V and 2 from J; bases not matched to a gene: 5. The CDR3 region is CASSVVTSGAYEQYF. The CDR3 DNA is TGTGCCAGCAGTGTAGTAACTAGCGGGGCCTACGAGCAGTACTTC.

In this sample, this clonotype is medium-sized. The chain carries TRBV11-1 and TRBJ2-1; D unclear. This CDR3 is 16 amino acids long. The V and J ends lost 2 bases and 4 bases respectively, with 15 bases between them. Germline V CDR1 and CDR2: SGHAT, FQDESV (reference sequence). The CDR3 loop is CASSLFITEPYNEQFF. In nucleotides, the CDR3 is TGTGCCAGCAGCTTATTTATAACGGAGCCGTACAATGAGCAGTTCTTC.

The chain uses TRBV5-1 and TRBJ2-5; the match to TRBD1 covers 7 bases. Judging by the DNA end, TRBJ2-1 fits better; the J call may be wrong. CDR3 length: 14 residues. Per germline, CDR1 SGHRS and CDR2 YFSETQ. The CDR3: CASSLVAGGDEQFF. CDR3 DNA sequence: TGCGCCAGCAGCTTGGTGGCAGGGGGTGATGAGCAGTTCTTC.

V is TRBV9 and J is TRBJ2-1; 14 bases match TRBD2. This CDR3 has 19 residues. The V segment lost 4 bases and the J segment 1 base; nucleotides outside the gene matches: 10. Germline V gives CDR1 SGDLS, CDR2 YYNGEE. The CDR3 coding sequence is TGTGCCAGCAGCATTCCATACGGACTAGCGGGAGGTTCCTACAATGAGCAGTTCTTC. Amino acids: CASSIPYGLAGGSYNEQFF.

This clonotype has only a few counts. J is TRBJ2-1 and V is TRBV6-1, with 9 bases fitting TRBD1. The DNA matches TRBJ2-4 better at its end, which makes the J call doubtful. Germline-derived CDR1 and CDR2 are MNHNS and SASEGT. The CDR3 totals 20 residues. The CDR3: CASRTKPGQGYAQAKNIQYF. The CDR3 nucleotides read TGTGCCAGCAGGACTAAACCGGGACAGGGATATGCTCAAGCCAAAAACATTCAGTACTTC.

This clonotype was recorded a few times. The genes are TRBV6-1 and TRBJ2-3; TRBD2 aligns across 9 bases. J was trimmed by 1 base and V by 5 bases; bases with no gene match: 4. The CDR3 is made up of 15 amino acids. Germline CDR1 is MNHNS and CDR2 is SASEGT. The CDR3 protein is CASSYGTSRTDTQYF. The CDR3 DNA is TGTGCCAGCAGTTACGGGACTAGCCGCACAGATACGCAGTATTTT.

The V gene is TRBV25-1, the J gene TRBJ2-5; D gene unclear. CDR3 length: 13 amino acids. Germline V gives CDR1 MGHDK, CDR2 SYGVNS. Trimming removed 7 bases from V and 4 bases from J, with 13 bases in between. The CDR3 loop reads CASNMGSAETQYF. The CDR3 DNA is TGTGCCAGCAATATGGGGTCGGCAGAGACCCAGTACTTC. Drawing the rest from reference TRBV25-1 and TRBJ2-5, the complete variable domain is EADIYQTPRYLVIGTGKKITLECSQTMGHDKMYWYQQDPGMELHLIHYSYGVNSTEKGDLSSESTVSRIRTEHFPLTLESARPSHTSQYLCASNMGSAETQYFGPGTRLLVL.